This T cell receptor (beta chain) was observed in a study of T cells after posttransplantation cyclophosphamide. Produced via immunoSEQ multiplex PCR; TCRdb's table is partial and in-frame only. Altogether some 54,000 clones are present, 94% being singletons, with the ten largest covering about 3%. The count of this clone is one. The antigen is not known. General study results and limits: Later blood repertoires were often dominated by clones from the donor CD8+ memory compartment. Skin or GI-infiltrating T cells shared few TRB sequences with blood.

V lost 3 bases to trimming and J lost 5 bases, with 10 bases between them. The V gene's germline CDR1 is SGHVS and CDR2 FNYEAQ. This CDR3 region has 13 residues. This chain uses TRBV7-6 with TRBJ1-1; maybe TRBD1 (6 bases). This sequence was found in a woman in her 30s in good health and a related stem cell transplant donor. Material: PBMCs. The CDR3 nucleotides are TGTGCCAGCAGCTTTCAGGGGCGTACTGAAGCTTTCTTT. Protein product: CASSFQGRTEAFF.